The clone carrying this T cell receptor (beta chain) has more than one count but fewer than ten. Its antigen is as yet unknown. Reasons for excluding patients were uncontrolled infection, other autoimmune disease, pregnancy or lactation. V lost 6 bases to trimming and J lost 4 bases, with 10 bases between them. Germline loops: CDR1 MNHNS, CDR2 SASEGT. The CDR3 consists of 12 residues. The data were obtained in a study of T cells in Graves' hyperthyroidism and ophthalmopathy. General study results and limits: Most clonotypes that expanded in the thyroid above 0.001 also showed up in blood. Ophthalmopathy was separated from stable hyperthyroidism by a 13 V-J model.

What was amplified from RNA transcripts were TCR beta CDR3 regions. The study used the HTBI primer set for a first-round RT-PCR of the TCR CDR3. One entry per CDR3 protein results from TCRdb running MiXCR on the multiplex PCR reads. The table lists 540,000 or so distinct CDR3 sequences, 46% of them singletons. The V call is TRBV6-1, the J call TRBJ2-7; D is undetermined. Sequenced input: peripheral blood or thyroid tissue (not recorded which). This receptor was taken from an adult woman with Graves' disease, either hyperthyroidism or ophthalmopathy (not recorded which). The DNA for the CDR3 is TGTGCCAGCAGACCCTCAAGTTACGAGCAGTACTTC. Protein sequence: CASRPSSYEQYF.